This T cell receptor (beta chain) was found in a study of blood T cell repertoires in COVID-19. The wider study: The samples span acute and convalescent COVID-19 from the United States, Italy and Spain. The cDNA or gDNA used as material had been derived from T cells, B-cell-depleted T cells, or PBMCs.

The CDR3 spans 16 residues. The germline V and J ends were trimmed by 3 bases and 2 bases, with 11 bases remaining between them. CDR1 and CDR2 (germline): SEHNR, FQNEAQ (reference sequence). Original methodology: From reference gene primer amplification, estimates of nucleated cell counts were derived. The protocol was immunoSEQ multiplex PCR, while the TCRdb copy is restricted to in-frame clones and leaves out a portion. The D gene and trimming were derived from the DNA, and the V and J assignments and clone size from that table. The sample has fewer than 200,000 clones; 84% are singletons. This clone was counted a few times.

The sample was peripheral blood. This TCR came from a man between 35 and 55 years old who had recovered from COVID-19. The chain joins TRBV7-9 to TRBJ2-6; D uncertain. The CDR3 region is CASSFLSVPGANVLTF. The CDR3 coding sequence is TGTGCCAGCAGCTTTTTATCGGTTCCTGGGGCCAACGTCCTGACTTTC.